The rows below give T cell receptor beta chains drawn from one sample of a study of T cell changes during pregnancy in multiple sclerosis. Assay: immunoSEQ multiplex PCR; the TCRdb copy retains only in-frame clones and omits some. Among roughly 110,000 clones listed, 85% to 95% were seen once. Here the sequenced sample was peripheral blood, taken in the third trimester of pregnancy. These receptors were collected from a female donor in good health, enrolled as a control in a pregnancy study. CDR3s include the opening cysteine and the closing phenylalanine or tryptophan. A D gene is named only where the DNA matches it firmly. Expanded clones are given a class, and other clones once, few, many or no size at all.

J | size | D | V | DNA | CDR3
TRBJ1-2 | once | NA | TRBV13 | TGTGCCAGCAGCCCCACCGGGGGGCAGCGTGGCTACACCTTC | CASSPTGGQRGYTF
TRBJ2-7 | NA | TRBD1 | TRBV7-2 | TGTGCCAGCAGCATTACAGGGGGCAGATCCTACGAGCAGTACTTC | CASSITGGRSYEQYF
TRBJ1-1 | NA | TRBD1 | TRBV30 | TGTGCCTGGAATCGGGACAGGGGTGGGACTGAAGCTTTCTTT | CAWNRDRGGTEAFF
TRBJ1-5 | NA | TRBD1 | TRBV7-9 | TGTGCCAGCAGCTCAGGGGGTCTGGGCCAGCCCCAGCATTTT | CASSSGGLGQPQHF
TRBJ2-1 | NA | TRBD2 | TRBV2 | TGTGCCAGCAATGTACTAGCGGACCTCAATGAGCAGTTCTTC | CASNVLADLNEQFF
TRBJ2-5 | NA | NA | TRBV6-5 | TGTGCCAGCGGGGACTTCCAAGAGACCCAGTACTTC | CASGDFQETQYF
TRBJ1-2 | NA | NA | TRBV5-1 | TGCGCCAGCAGCCCCCGGTTGGGGGAGGGAGTCTATGGCTACACCTTC | CASSPRLGEGVYGYTF
TRBJ1-3 | NA | TRBD1 | TRBV11-3 | TGTGCCAGCAGCACCCGGGACAGAGTCAGTGGAAACACCATATATTTT | CASSTRDRVSGNTIYF
TRBJ1-1 | NA | TRBD1 | TRBV6-6 | TGTGCCAGCAGTCCCGCCAGCACAGGGGAGAACACTGAAGCTTTCTTT | CASSPASTGENTEAFF
TRBJ1-5 | once | NA | TRBV15 | TGTGCCACCAGCAGAGTTGTAACGCAGGGAATAAATCAGCCCCAGCATTTT | CATSRVVTQGINQPQHF
TRBJ2-7 | NA | NA | TRBV7-2 | TGTGCCAGCAGTGAGTTACAGGGCGCTTACGAGCAGTACTTC | CASSELQGAYEQYF
TRBJ2-7 | NA | NA | TRBV7-2 | TGTGCCAGCAGCTTCCTAGGGGGTTACTCCTACGAGCAGTACTTC | CASSFLGGYSYEQYF
TRBJ1-1 | NA | TRBD1 | TRBV4-1 | TGCGCCAGCAGCCCGGGACAGGGACTTTCGAACACTGAAGCTTTCTTT | CASSPGQGLSNTEAFF
TRBJ1-6 | NA | TRBD1 | TRBV2 | TGTGCCAGCAGGGGCGGGACAGGGGGCGGTGATTCACCCCTCCACTTT | CASRGGTGGGDSPLHF
TRBJ2-1 | NA | TRBD1 | TRBV7-3 | TGTGCCAGCAGCTTACCCGGGACAGCTTACAATGAGCAGTTCTTC | CASSLPGTAYNEQFF
TRBJ1-2 | NA | NA | TRBV7-3 | TGTGCCAGCAGCGAATCAGGGGACGCTGGCTACACCTTC | CASSESGDAGYTF
TRBJ1-2 | NA | TRBD1 | TRBV6-6 | TGTGCCAGCAGTTACTCGGCCGGGACAGCTAACTATGGCTACACCTTC | CASSYSAGTANYGYTF
TRBJ2-5 | NA | TRBD2 | TRBV7-9 | TGTGCCAGCAGCCCTCGGGGGCTAGCGGGGGGCCAAGAGACCCAGTACTTC | CASSPRGLAGGQETQYF
TRBJ1-2 | NA | TRBD1 | TRBV7-3 | TGTGCCAGCAGCTTAAACCCCAAGGGGGCCTATGGCTACACCTTC | CASSLNPKGAYGYTF
TRBJ2-6 | NA | TRBD1 | TRBV30 | TGTGCCTGGGGGACAGGGTCCCCTGGGGCCAACGTCCTGACTTTC | CAWGTGSPGANVLTF
TRBJ2-7 | NA | TRBD2 | TRBV11-2 | TGTGCCAGCAGCGCCCCGGGAGGAGGAGAGCAGTACTTC | CASSAPGGGEQYF
TRBJ2-2 | NA | NA | TRBV11-2 | TGTGCCAGCAGCCCCCCCGCGGGGTCGAACACCGGGGAGCTGTTTTTT | CASSPPAGSNTGELFF
TRBJ1-5 | NA | NA | TRBV6-4 | TGTGCCAGCAGTGAAGCCGATAGCAATCAGCCCCAGCATTTT | CASSEADSNQPQHF
TRBJ1-2 | few | NA | TRBV7-2 | TGTGCCAGCAGACCACAGGGTCTCTATGGCTACACCTTC | CASRPQGLYGYTF
TRBJ2-1 | NA | TRBD1 | TRBV27 | TGTGCCAGCAGTCCCGGACAGGGGGCGTACAATGAGCAGTTCTTC | CASSPGQGAYNEQFF
TRBJ1-2 | NA | NA | TRBV6-1 | TGTGCCAGCAGTCCCGGCAGGGCCGGCTACACCTTC | CASSPGRAGYTF
TRBJ1-3 | NA | TRBD1 | TRBV11-2 | TGTGCCAGCAGCTCCCAGGGGGCAAGTGGAAACACCATATATTTT | CASSSQGASGNTIYF
TRBJ2-1 | NA | NA | TRBV7-2 | TGTGCCAGCAGCCAGGACTCGGGATACAATGAGCAGTTCTTC | CASSQDSGYNEQFF
TRBJ1-1 | NA | TRBD1 | TRBV28 | TGTGCCAGCACCGGGACAGGGGTCGACACTGAAGCTTTCTTT | CASTGTGVDTEAFF
TRBJ1-6 | NA | TRBD1 | TRBV27 | TGTGCCAGCAGTTTGGGGACAGATTATTCACCCCTCCACTTT | CASSLGTDYSPLHF
TRBJ1-6 | NA | NA | TRBV4-2 | TGTGCCAGCAGCCAAGCCCCCGTCAAGGGGGGGGATTCACCCCTCCACTTT | CASSQAPVKGGDSPLHF
TRBJ1-5 | NA | TRBD1 | TRBV5-1 | TGCGCCAGCAGCCTGACAGGGGGCGGTCAGCCCCAGCATTTT | CASSLTGGGQPQHF
TRBJ2-3 | NA | TRBD1 | TRBV4-1 | TGCGCCAGCAGCCGAGGACAGGGGCTTGGCACAGATACGCAGTATTTT | CASSRGQGLGTDTQYF
TRBJ1-2 | NA | TRBD1 | TRBV7-2 | TGTGCCAGCAGCTCCTGGGGTGGACAGGGTAACTATGGCTACACCTTC | CASSSWGGQGNYGYTF